Following are 32 T cell receptor beta chains from one sample sequenced in a study of blood T cell repertoires in COVID-19. Profiling relied on immunoSEQ multiplex PCR, and the TCRdb table lists in-frame clones only, not all of them. The profile covers approximately 260,000 clones, with around four fifths appearing a single time and under 5.5% taken by the ten largest. Input material: peripheral blood. Receptors originate from a man in his 60s who had recovered from COVID-19.

The chain couples TRBV3-1 (or the pseudogene TRBV3-2) to TRBJ1-1; D is perhaps TRBD1 (5 bases). The CDR3 has 14 amino acids. Trimming took 4 bases from V and 2 from J, leaving 11 bases between them. Germline values: CDR1 LGHDT, CDR2 YNNKEL (reference sequence). This chain's CDR3 is CASSPTVPNTEAFF. CDR3 bases: TGTGCCAGCAGCCCGACAGTCCCTAACACTGAAGCTTTCTTT.

This sequence joins TRBV5-4 and TRBJ2-7; D may be TRBD2 (6 bases). There are 13 residues in the CDR3. The germline CDR1 and CDR2 sequences are SGHNT and YYREEE (reference sequence). The V end was cut by 6 bases, the J end by 1 base, with 11 bases between. The CDR3 DNA reads TGTGCCAGCACCAGGGCGGGATCCTACGAGCAGTACTTC. It yields the protein CASTRAGSYEQYF. The variable domain in full, with the rest retrieved from reference TRBV5-4 and TRBJ2-7, is ETGVTQSPTHLIKTRGQQVTLRCSSQSGHNTVSWYQQALGQGPQFIFQYYREEENGRGNFPPRFSGLQFPNYSSELNVNALELDDSALYLCASTRAGSYEQYFGPGTRLTVT.

This rearrangement joins TRBV7-6 to TRBJ1-4; a possible D gene is TRBD1 (6 bases). The CDR3 contains 13 residues. Trimming stripped 2 bases from V and 8 bases from J, with 9 bases between. Germline lookup yields CDR1 SGHVS and CDR2 FNYEAQ. Written as DNA, the CDR3 is TGTGCCAGCAGCTTAATAAGGGGGGAAAAACTGTTTTTT. Translation: CASSLIRGEKLFF. The full variable domain, completed using reference TRBV7-6 and TRBJ1-4, is GAGVSQSPRYKVTKRGQDVALRCDPISGHVSLYWYRQALGQGPEFLTYFNYEAQQDKSGLPNDRFSAERPEGSISTLTIQRTEQRDSAMYRCASSLIRGEKLFFGSGTQLSVL.

The rearrangement links TRBV12-3 or TRBV12-4 to TRBJ1-2; no clear D. The CDR3 runs 12 residues. V lost 0 bases and J lost 7, with 6 bases in between. The chain's CDR3 is CASSLAAAGYTF. Here the CDR3 DNA reads TGTGCCAGCAGTTTAGCGGCGGCTGGCTACACCTTC.

The chain carries TRBV7-6 and TRBJ2-7, with 7 bases identical to TRBD1. V shed 5 bases, J shed 7 bases, and the junction held 14 bases outside the gene matches. CDR1 and CDR2 from the germline V gene are SGHVS and FNYEAQ. The CDR3 contains 15 residues. DNA for the CDR3: TGTGCCAGCAGCGGTCAACCGGCGACAGGGCGGGAGCAGTACTTC. Translated, it gives CASSGQPATGREQYF.

The rearrangement uses TRBV6-5 and TRBJ1-2, with unresolved D. This CDR3 contains 14 residues. The germline CDR1 and CDR2 sequences are MNHEY and SVGAGI. Trimming left V 6 bases short and J 3 bases short, with 14 bases between. The DNA for the CDR3 is TGTGCCAGCAGGTCCCTCGGGGAGCACTATGGCTACACCTTC. Amino acid sequence: CASRSLGEHYGYTF.

Here the CDR3 reads CASSQGAASGNQETQYF. In nucleotides, the CDR3 is TGTGCCAGCAGCCAAGGAGCGGCTAGCGGGAACCAAGAGACCCAGTACTTC. The chain uses TRBV3-1 (or the pseudogene TRBV3-2) and TRBJ2-5, with TRBD2 matching over 9 bases. The germline gives CDR1 LGHDT, CDR2 YNNKEL (reference sequence). The J segment lost 0 bases and the V segment lost 1 base, leaving 6 bases of the junction unmatched. This CDR3 region has 17 residues.

V and J are TRBV28 and TRBJ1-2, with 7 bases that match TRBD1. The CDR3 loop spans 13 amino acids. V trimming: 11 bases; J trimming: 5 bases; junction bases outside the gene matches: 11. Germline CDR1 MDHEN, CDR2 SYDVKM. CDR3 in DNA: TGTGCCTCATGCGGAGGGGGCCTATATGGCTACACCTTC. It translates to CASCGGGLYGYTF.

The chain couples TRBV7-3 to TRBJ2-3, with a possible D match to TRBD2 (6 bases). The CDR3 runs 15 residues. The V gene's germline CDR1 is SGHTA and CDR2 FQGTGA. Trimming left V 5 bases short and J 1 base short, with 13 bases between. The CDR3: CASSRDFRGTDTQYF. The CDR3 nucleotides are TGTGCCAGCAGCCGGGACTTCCGTGGCACAGATACGCAGTATTTT.

This chain joins TRBV7-3 and TRBJ2-1; the match to TRBD1 covers 8 bases. Germline trimming cut 5 bases from V and 4 bases from J; bases unmatched to any gene: 13. CDR1 and CDR2 from the germline V gene are SGHTA and FQGTGA. CDR3 length equals 17 residues. CDR3 DNA sequence: TGTGCCAGCAGCGCACAACCCGGGACAGGCGGTTACAATGAGCAGTTCTTC. Protein sequence: CASSAQPGTGGYNEQFF.

V usage is TRBV2 and J usage is TRBJ1-2; 7 bases agree with TRBD1. This CDR3 comprises 15 residues. CDR1 is SNHLY and CDR2 is FYNNEI in the germline V gene. With 3 bases clipped from V and 4 bases from J, the junction kept 8 bases outside the gene matches. The CDR3 sequence: CASSETGIPLYGYTF. The DNA for the CDR3 is TGTGCCAGCAGTGAGACAGGGATCCCTCTCTATGGCTACACCTTC.

V is TRBV3-1 (or the pseudogene TRBV3-2) and J is TRBJ2-7; D may be TRBD2 (5 bases). The CDR3 is 16 amino acids. The germline CDR1 and CDR2 sequences are LGHDT and YNNKEL (reference sequence). V was cut by 0 bases and J by 2 bases, with 14 bases left in between. CDR3 DNA: TGTGCCAGCAGCCAAGATAATTTAGCGAGGGCCTACGAGCAGTACTTC. Translation gives CASSQDNLARAYEQYF.

The chain recombines TRBV5-6 with TRBJ1-1; no firm D call. Trimming cost V 0 bases and J 1 base, with 4 bases left between them. CDR1 is SGHDT and CDR2 is YYEEEE in the germline V gene. The CDR3 spans 13 residues. In DNA, the CDR3 is TGTGCCAGCAGCTTGGGTAGGAACACTGAAGCTTTCTTT. Its translation is CASSLGRNTEAFF.

The genes are TRBV12-5 and TRBJ2-1; TRBD1 matches 7 bases. The CDR3 covers 15 residues. V shed 1 base and J 5 bases; nucleotides not matched to a gene: 5. Germline V lookup: CDR1 LGHNT, CDR2 FRNRAP. The CDR3 region is CASGLGTGAHNEQFF. CDR3 coding DNA: TGTGCTAGTGGTTTGGGGACAGGAGCACACAATGAGCAGTTCTTC.

The chain couples TRBV4-2 to TRBJ1-2; D is uncertain. The CDR3 has 15 amino acids. CDR1 LGHNA and CDR2 YNFKEQ come from the germline V gene. V was pared by 0 bases and J by 0 bases, with 8 bases between. DNA for the CDR3: TGTGCCAGCAGCCAAGATCGGGGTACTAACTATGGCTACACCTTC. Translated: CASSQDRGTNYGYTF.

The table lists this clone with a few counts. V is TRBV5-4 and J is TRBJ1-1; tentatively, D is TRBD1 (5 bases). The CDR3 spans 14 residues. V was pared by 3 bases and J by 8 bases, with 17 bases between. Germline V lookup: CDR1 SGHNT, CDR2 YYREEE (reference sequence). The CDR3 coding sequence is TGTGCCAGCAGCTACAGACAGAGTGAGAGGGAAGCTTTCTTT. It specifies CASSYRQSEREAFF.

The rearrangement joins TRBV11-3 to TRBJ2-7; tentative D call: TRBD2 (7 bases). V gave up 1 base and J gave up 3 bases, with 13 bases separating them. The CDR3 has 15 amino acids. The germline gives CDR1 SGHNT, CDR2 YENEEA. The CDR3 bases are TGTGCCAGCAGCTTAGGTGGCGGGGGCGGCTACGAGCAGTACTTC. Translation gives CASSLGGGGGYEQYF.

V is TRBV5-5 and J is TRBJ1-1; D is undetermined. This CDR3 contains 13 residues. Germline lookup yields CDR1 SGHKS and CDR2 YYEKEE (reference sequence). The germline V and J ends were trimmed by 1 base and 1 base, with 5 bases remaining between them. CDR3 residues: CASSLLANTEAFF. As DNA, the CDR3 is TGTGCCAGCAGCTTGTTGGCGAACACTGAAGCTTTCTTT.

The genes are TRBV10-3 and TRBJ2-3, with D maybe TRBD2 (7 bases). Germline V gives CDR1 ENHRY, CDR2 SYGVKD. V was trimmed by 5 bases and J by 2 bases, leaving 17 bases between them. The CDR3 covers 16 residues. The chain's CDR3 is CAISREGGGLTDTQYF. The CDR3 DNA reads as TGTGCCATCAGTAGGGAGGGGGGAGGCCTCACAGATACGCAGTATTTT.

For the CDR3, the DNA is TGTGCCAGCAGCTTAGAGAGCACCCTCTCTACAGATACGCAGTATTTT. Residues: CASSLESTLSTDTQYF. The genes are TRBV5-4 and TRBJ2-3, with unresolved D. The V gene lost 2 bases and the J gene lost 3 bases, with 16 bases spanning the gap. The CDR3 runs 16 residues. Germline V gives CDR1 SGHNT, CDR2 YYREEE (reference sequence).

Concerning this clone: Other DNA sequences in the sample encode the same CDR3. CDR3 in amino acids: CASSPRQGNTEAFF. The CDR3 nucleotides read TGTGCCAGCAGCCCACGACAGGGCAACACTGAAGCTTTCTTT. This chain connects TRBV7-2 to TRBJ1-1; 7 bases fit TRBD1. The length of the CDR3 is 14 residues. V was pared by 5 bases and J by 2 bases, with 5 bases of the junction left unmatched. CDR1 is SGHTA and CDR2 is FQGNSA in the germline V gene.

This clone was seen just once. The chain couples TRBV25-1 to TRBJ2-5; D ambiguous. Germline CDR1 MGHDK, CDR2 SYGVNS. The CDR3 is made up of 14 amino acids. V was pared by 6 bases and J by 2 bases, with 13 bases between. The CDR3 DNA sequence: TGTGCCAGCAGCTTCGGCGGCGGACAAGAGACCCAGTACTTC. This sequence encodes CASSFGGGQETQYF.

J is TRBJ1-1 and V is TRBV6-6; TRBD1 aligns across 7 bases. V lost 6 bases, J lost 1 base, and 11 bases stayed unmatched. CDR3 length equals 16 residues. Per germline, CDR1 MNHNY and CDR2 SVGAGI (reference sequence). The CDR3 spells CASRTSDRVGNTEAFF. DNA for the CDR3: TGTGCCAGCAGGACCTCCGACAGGGTAGGGAACACTGAAGCTTTCTTT.

The chain links TRBV14 to TRBJ2-5; D is possibly TRBD2 (5 bases). The germline V gene encodes CDR1 SGHDN and CDR2 FVKESK. The CDR3 contains 15 residues. V was pared by 2 bases and J by 2 bases, with 12 bases between. In DNA, the CDR3 is TGTGCCAGCAGCCAAAGCTCCCAGCGGCAAGAGACCCAGTACTTC. Encoded protein: CASSQSSQRQETQYF.

The chain recombines TRBV6-5 with TRBJ1-1; 7 positions match TRBD1. With V trimmed by 5 bases and J by 7 bases, 7 bases remained unmatched. The CDR3 length is 13 residues. Germline loops: CDR1 MNHEY, CDR2 SVGAGI. CDR3 sequence reads: CASSLDRAFEAFF. In DNA form, the CDR3 reads TGTGCCAGCAGTCTCGACAGGGCCTTTGAAGCTTTCTTT.

V usage is TRBV5-4 and J usage is TRBJ2-3; 13 nucleotides align to TRBD2. Germline CDR1 is SGHNT and CDR2 is YYREEE (reference sequence). The length of the CDR3 is 17 residues. The V segment lost 9 bases and the J segment 2 bases; nucleotides outside the gene matches: 12. Here the CDR3 reads CATKLGGLAGPTDTQYF. CDR3 DNA sequence: TGTGCCACCAAGCTTGGGGGACTAGCGGGGCCCACAGATACGCAGTATTTT.

The chain combines TRBV28 with TRBJ1-6; TRBD1 is a possible D gene (5 bases). This CDR3 is 13 amino acids long. The V gene's germline CDR1 is MDHEN and CDR2 SYDVKM. Trimming took off 4 bases at V and 10 bases at J, with 11 bases between the two ends. CDR3 amino acids: CASSSTGRSPLHF. CDR3 sequence (DNA): TGTGCCAGCAGTTCCACAGGACGCTCACCCCTCCACTTT.

V is TRBV18 and J is TRBJ2-3; 8 nucleotides align to TRBD2. This CDR3 is built from 17 residues. Trimming removed 2 bases from V and 5 bases from J; junction bases left unmatched: 12. CDR1 and CDR2 from the germline V gene are KGHSH and LQKENI. In DNA form, the CDR3 reads TGTGCCAGCTCACCAATTGTATCCGGGGGGGCCGTAGATACGCAGTATTTT. Translation: CASSPIVSGGAVDTQYF.

This chain connects TRBV13 to TRBJ2-7; the match to TRBD2 covers 16 bases. Germline loops: CDR1 PRHDT, CDR2 FYEKMQ (reference sequence). There are 16 residues in the CDR3. The V gene end was trimmed by 5 bases and the J gene end by 7 bases; junction bases not matched to a gene: 8. This chain's CDR3 is CASSPRGLAGGEEQYF. CDR3 coding DNA: TGTGCCAGCAGCCCGCGGGGACTAGCGGGAGGGGAAGAGCAGTACTTC. Looking up the rest from reference TRBV13 and TRBJ2-7 gives the full variable domain: AAGVIQSPRHLIKEKRETATLKCYPIPRHDTVYWYQQGPGQDPQFLISFYEKMQSDKGSIPDRFSAQQFSDYHSELNMSSLELGDSALYFCASSPRGLAGGEEQYFGPGTRLTVT.

The V gene is TRBV15, the J gene TRBJ1-5, with TRBD1 matching 9 bases. Unmatched junction bases numbered 3, after V lost 3 bases and J lost 3 bases. Germline V gene lookup returns CDR1 LNHNV and CDR2 YYDKDF (reference sequence). This CDR3 spans 15 amino acids. CDR3: CATSRDRGPNQPQHF. In DNA, the CDR3 is TGTGCCACCAGCAGGGACAGGGGCCCCAATCAGCCCCAGCATTTT.

The chain employs TRBV30 and TRBJ2-7; TRBD1 matches at 11 bases. Germline V gene lookup returns CDR1 GTSNPN and CDR2 SVGIG (reference sequence). The CDR3 totals 14 residues. V shed 3 bases and J 5 bases; nucleotides not matched to a gene: 6. CDR3 in amino acids: CAWRGTGGVNEQYF. The CDR3, as DNA: TGTGCCTGGAGGGGGACAGGGGGTGTCAACGAGCAGTACTTC. The entire variable domain, with the rest obtained from reference TRBV30 and TRBJ2-7, is as follows: SQTIHQWPATLVQPVGSPLSLECTVEGTSNPNLYWYRQAAGRGLQLLFYSVGIGQISSEVPQNLSASRPQDRQFILSSKKLLLSDSGFYLCAWRGTGGVNEQYFGPGTRLTVT.

The chain has TRBV5-1 and TRBJ1-2; weak D call: TRBD1 (6 bases). The CDR3 runs 16 residues. V gave up 3 bases and J gave up 0 bases, with 15 bases separating them. The germline V gene encodes CDR1 SGHRS and CDR2 YFSETQ. In DNA form, the CDR3 reads TGCGCCAGCAGCTCCCAGGGGCCAGGGGCTAACTATGGCTACACCTTC. Residues: CASSSQGPGANYGYTF.